The clone carrying this TCR beta chain appeared a few times. Its antigen is currently unknown. The data are from a study of T cell repertoires in cytomegalovirus infection. About the study: Carrying CMV and the relevant HLA type showed in public TCR beta signatures. General observations from the study: Clonotype analysis showed dominance of the ex vivo response by HLA-C-restricted CMV-specific TCR beta clonotypes. The cumulative frequency of public TCR beta families identified carriers of CMV plus the relevant HLA.

Trimming took 2 bases from V and 5 from J; bases not matched to a gene: 1. The germline V gene has CDR1 SEHNR and CDR2 FQNEAQ (reference sequence). CDR3 length equals 14 residues. TCRdb analysed the reads with MiXCR anew, one entry per CDR3 protein. The table records 150,000 to 200,000 distinct CDR3 sequences, approximately 17% of them present only once. The sequence was obtained from a human donor in good health (CMV status not recorded). Some clones in this sample may be carry-over from other donors' samples. V usage is TRBV7-9 and J usage is TRBJ2-7; 12 bases are a match to TRBD1. Material: CD8+ T cells from PBMCs. The CDR3 DNA is TGTGCCAGCAGCTTAAGGGACAGGGGGCACGAGCAGTACTTC. Encoded protein: CASSLRDRGHEQYF.